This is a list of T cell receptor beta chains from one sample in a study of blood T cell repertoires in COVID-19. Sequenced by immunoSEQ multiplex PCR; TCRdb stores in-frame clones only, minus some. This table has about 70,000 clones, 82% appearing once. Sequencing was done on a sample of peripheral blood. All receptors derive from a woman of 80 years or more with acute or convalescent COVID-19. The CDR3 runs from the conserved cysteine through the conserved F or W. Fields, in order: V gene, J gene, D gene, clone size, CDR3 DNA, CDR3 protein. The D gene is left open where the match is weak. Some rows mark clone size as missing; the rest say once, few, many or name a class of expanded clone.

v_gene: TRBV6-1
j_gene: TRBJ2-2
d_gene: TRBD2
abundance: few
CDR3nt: TGTGCCAGCAGTGAAGCGCTAGCGGGGGGGAATGTTGGCGGGGAGCTGTTTTTT
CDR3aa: CASSEALAGGNVGGELFF

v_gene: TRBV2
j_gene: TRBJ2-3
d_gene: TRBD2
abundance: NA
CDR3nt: TGTGCCACCGGGCCGGGACTAGTGGGAGATACGCAGTATTTT
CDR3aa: CATGPGLVGDTQYF

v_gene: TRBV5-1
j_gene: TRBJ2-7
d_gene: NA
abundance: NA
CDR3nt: TGCGCCAGCAGCTTGGATTTGGGACAAGTTGCTTACGAGCAGTACTTC
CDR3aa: CASSLDLGQVAYEQYF

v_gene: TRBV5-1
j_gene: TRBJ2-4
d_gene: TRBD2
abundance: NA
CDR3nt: TGCGCCAGCAGCTTGGAAAGCGGGGCAAGAAACATTCAGTACTTC
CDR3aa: CASSLESGARNIQYF

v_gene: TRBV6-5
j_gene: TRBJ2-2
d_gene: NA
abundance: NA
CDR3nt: TGTGCCAGCATCTTCGGGAACACCGGGGAGCTGTTTTTT
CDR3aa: CASIFGNTGELFF

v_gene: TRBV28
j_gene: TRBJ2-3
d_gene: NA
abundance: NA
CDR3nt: TGTGCCAGCAGTTCTCAGGGGTACTCTAGCACAGATACGCAGTATTTT
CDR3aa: CASSSQGYSSTDTQYF

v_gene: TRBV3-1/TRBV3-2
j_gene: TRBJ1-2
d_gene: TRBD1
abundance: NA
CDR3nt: TGTGCCAGCAGCTTCAGGACAGGGGCGTCAACAAATGGCTACACCTTC
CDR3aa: CASSFRTGASTNGYTF

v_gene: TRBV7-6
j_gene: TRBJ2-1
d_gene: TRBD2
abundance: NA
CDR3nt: TGTGCCAGCAGCTTAGGGTCAAGCGGGGGGGGTGAGCAGTTCTTC
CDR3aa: CASSLGSSGGGEQFF

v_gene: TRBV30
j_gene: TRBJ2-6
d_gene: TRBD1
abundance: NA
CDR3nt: TGTGCCTGGAGGCCCGGGACAGGGGGTACTGGGGCCAACGTCCTGACTTTC
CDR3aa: CAWRPGTGGTGANVLTF

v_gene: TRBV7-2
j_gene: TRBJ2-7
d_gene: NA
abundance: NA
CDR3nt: TGTGCCAGCAGCTTAGCGGGACAATACGAGCAGTACTTC
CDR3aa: CASSLAGQYEQYF

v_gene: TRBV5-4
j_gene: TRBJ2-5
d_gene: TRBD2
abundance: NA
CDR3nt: TGTGCCAGCAGCTTGGAAGCGGGGGGGCGAGAGACCCAGTACTTC
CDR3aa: CASSLEAGGRETQYF

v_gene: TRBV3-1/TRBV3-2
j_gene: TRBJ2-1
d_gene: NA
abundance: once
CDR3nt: TGTGCCAGCAGCCAAGATCAAGCGGGTGAGCAGTTCTTC
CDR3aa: CASSQDQAGEQFF

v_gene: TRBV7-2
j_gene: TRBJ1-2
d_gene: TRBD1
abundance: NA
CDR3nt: TGTGCCAGCAGCCCTCAGGGGGGCAGGGCCTACACCTTC
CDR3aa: CASSPQGGRAYTF

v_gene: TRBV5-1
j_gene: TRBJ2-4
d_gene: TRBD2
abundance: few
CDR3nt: TGCGCCAGCAGCTTGCTAGCGGGGGGGAAAAACATTCAGTACTTC
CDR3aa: CASSLLAGGKNIQYF

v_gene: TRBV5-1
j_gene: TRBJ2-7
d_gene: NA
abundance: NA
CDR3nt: TGCGCCAGCAGCCGTTCCGGGGGGCAGCTATCCTACGAGCAGTACTTC
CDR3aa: CASSRSGGQLSYEQYF

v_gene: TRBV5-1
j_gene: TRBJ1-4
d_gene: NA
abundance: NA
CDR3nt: TGCGCCAGCAGCTCACAGGGAAGAGGAACTAATGAAAAACTGTTTTTT
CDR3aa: CASSSQGRGTNEKLFF

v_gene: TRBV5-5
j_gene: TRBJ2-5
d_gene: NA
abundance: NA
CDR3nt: TGTGCCAGCAGCCCGGGGAGGCAAGAGACCCAGTACTTC
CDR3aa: CASSPGRQETQYF

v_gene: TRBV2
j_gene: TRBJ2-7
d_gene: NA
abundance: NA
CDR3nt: TGTGCCAGCAGTTTGTTTAGCTACGAGCAGTACTTC
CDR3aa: CASSLFSYEQYF

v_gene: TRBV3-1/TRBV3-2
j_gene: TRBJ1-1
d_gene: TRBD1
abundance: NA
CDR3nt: TGTGCCAGCAGCCAAACAGGGACAGGGGTGAACACTGAAGCTTTCTTT
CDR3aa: CASSQTGTGVNTEAFF

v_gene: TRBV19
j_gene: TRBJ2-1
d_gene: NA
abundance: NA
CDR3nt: TGTGCCAGTAGTATTCACCTTTCTAACACAGGCAATGAGCAGTTCTTC
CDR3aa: CASSIHLSNTGNEQFF

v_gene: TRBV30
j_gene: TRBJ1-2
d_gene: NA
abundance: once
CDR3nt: TGTGCCTGGTGCTGCCTCCGCGGGGGGAACTATGGCTACACCTTC
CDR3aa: CAWCCLRGGNYGYTF

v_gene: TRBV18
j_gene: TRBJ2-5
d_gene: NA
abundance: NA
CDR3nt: TGTGCCAGCTCACCACCGGGAAAGGGGATGGAGGAGACCCAGTACTTC
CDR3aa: CASSPPGKGMEETQYF

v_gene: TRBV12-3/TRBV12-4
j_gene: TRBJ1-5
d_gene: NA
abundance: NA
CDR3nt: TGTGCCAGCAGTCCCCCCGGCAATCAGCCCCAGCATTTT
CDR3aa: CASSPPGNQPQHF

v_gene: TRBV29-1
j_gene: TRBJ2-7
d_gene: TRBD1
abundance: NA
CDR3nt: TGCAGCGTTGATGTTATTTCGGCAGGGGGTTCGGGCTACGAGCAGTACTTC
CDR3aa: CSVDVISAGGSGYEQYF

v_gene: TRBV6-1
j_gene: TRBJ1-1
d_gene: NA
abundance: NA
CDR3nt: TGTGCCAGCATGTGGGGCATGAACACTGAAGCTTTCTTT
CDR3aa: CASMWGMNTEAFF

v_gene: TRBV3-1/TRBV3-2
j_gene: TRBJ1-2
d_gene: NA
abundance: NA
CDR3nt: TGTGCCAGCAGCCCGGGACATACAAACTATGGCTACACCTTC
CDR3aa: CASSPGHTNYGYTF

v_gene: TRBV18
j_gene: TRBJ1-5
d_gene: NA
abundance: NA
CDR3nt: TGTGCCAGCTCACCACCGGGGGGGGGAGGACTTGGCAATCAGCCCCAGCATTTT
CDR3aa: CASSPPGGGGLGNQPQHF

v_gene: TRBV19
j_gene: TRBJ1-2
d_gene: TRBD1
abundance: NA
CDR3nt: TGTGCCAGTAGTATTGGACAGGGCTATGGCTACACCTTC
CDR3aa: CASSIGQGYGYTF

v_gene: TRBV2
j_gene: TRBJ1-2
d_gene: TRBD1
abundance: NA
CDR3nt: TGTGCCAGCAGCGAGAACGGACAGGGGGCGCGGGGCTACACCTTC
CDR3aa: CASSENGQGARGYTF

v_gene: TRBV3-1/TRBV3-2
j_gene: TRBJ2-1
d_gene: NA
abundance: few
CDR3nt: TGTGCCAGCAGCCAAGGTTCAGGGCCTCGGAATGAGCAGTTCTTC
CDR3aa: CASSQGSGPRNEQFF

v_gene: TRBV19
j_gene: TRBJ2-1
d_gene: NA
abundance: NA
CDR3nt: TGTGCCAGTAGTATAGGTTTTCGGGACAAGACTTATGATGAGCAGTTCTTC
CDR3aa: CASSIGFRDKTYDEQFF

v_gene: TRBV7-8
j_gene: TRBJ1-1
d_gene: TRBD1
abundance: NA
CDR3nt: TGTGCCAGCAGCTTAGCTCAGGGGGTAATGAACACTGAAGCTTTCTTT
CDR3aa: CASSLAQGVMNTEAFF

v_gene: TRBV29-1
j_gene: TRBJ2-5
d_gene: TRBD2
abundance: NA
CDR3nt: TGCAGCGTTCAGTATGGGGGAGGGGAGACCCAGTACTTC
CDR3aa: CSVQYGGGETQYF

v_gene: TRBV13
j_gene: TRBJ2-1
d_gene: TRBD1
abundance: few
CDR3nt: TGTGCCAGCAGCCTTAGACAGGGGAGAGGAGTCGAGCAGTTCTTC
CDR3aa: CASSLRQGRGVEQFF

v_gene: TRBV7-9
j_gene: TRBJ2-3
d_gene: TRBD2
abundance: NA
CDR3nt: TGTGCCAGCAGCTTCCCGACTAGCAGCCCAGATACGCAGTATTTT
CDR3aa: CASSFPTSSPDTQYF

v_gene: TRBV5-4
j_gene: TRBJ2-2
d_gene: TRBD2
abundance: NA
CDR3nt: TGTGCCAGCAGCTTGGGGCTCAGCGGGGGGCCCGGGGAGCTGTTTTTT
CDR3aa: CASSLGLSGGPGELFF

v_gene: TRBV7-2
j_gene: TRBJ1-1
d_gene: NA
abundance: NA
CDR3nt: TGTGCCAGCAGCTTACGTAGTCGGGACACTGAAGCTTTCTTT
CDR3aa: CASSLRSRDTEAFF

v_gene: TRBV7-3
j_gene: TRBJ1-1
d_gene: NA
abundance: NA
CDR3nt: TGTGCCAGCAGCTTCGACAGTTCGGCCACTGAAGCTTTCTTT
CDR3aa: CASSFDSSATEAFF

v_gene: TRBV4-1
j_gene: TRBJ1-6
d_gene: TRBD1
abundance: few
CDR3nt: TGCGCCAGCAGCCAACAGGACAGGGATAATTCACCCCTCCACTTT
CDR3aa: CASSQQDRDNSPLHF

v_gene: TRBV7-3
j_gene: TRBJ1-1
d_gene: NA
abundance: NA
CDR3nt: TGTGCCAGCAGCTCCCGCCTCGGAGAAATGAACACTGAAGCTTTCTTT
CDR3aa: CASSSRLGEMNTEAFF

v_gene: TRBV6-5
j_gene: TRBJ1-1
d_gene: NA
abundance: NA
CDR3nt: TGTGCCAGCAGTTCCTACGCGAACACTGAAGCTTTCTTT
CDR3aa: CASSSYANTEAFF

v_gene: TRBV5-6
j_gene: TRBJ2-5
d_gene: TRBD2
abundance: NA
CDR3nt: TGTGCCAGCAGCTTGGGGCGGGGGGGCCCCACCCAACAAGTGGAGACCCAGTACTTC
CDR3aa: CASSLGRGGPTQQVETQYF

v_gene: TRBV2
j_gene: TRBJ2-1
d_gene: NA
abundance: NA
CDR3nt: TGTGCCAGCAGTCAACAGGGTTACAATGAGCAGTTCTTC
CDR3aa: CASSQQGYNEQFF

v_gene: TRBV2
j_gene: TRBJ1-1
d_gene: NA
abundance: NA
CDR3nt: TGTGCCAGCACGGGAAACACTGAAGCTTTCTTT
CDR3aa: CASTGNTEAFF

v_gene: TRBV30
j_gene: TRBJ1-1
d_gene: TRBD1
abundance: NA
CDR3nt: TGTGCCTACTCGACAGGGAAAGGTAAAGCTTTCTTT
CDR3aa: CAYSTGKGKAFF

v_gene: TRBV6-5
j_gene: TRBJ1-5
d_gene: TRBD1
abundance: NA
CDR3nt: TGTGCCAGCCGAGTAGGGACAGGGGGGCGTCAGCCCCAGCATTTT
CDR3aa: CASRVGTGGRQPQHF

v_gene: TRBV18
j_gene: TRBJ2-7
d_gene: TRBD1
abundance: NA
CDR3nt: TGTGCCAGCTCACCATCAGGGGGCGCAGGCTACGAGCAGTACTTC
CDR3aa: CASSPSGGAGYEQYF

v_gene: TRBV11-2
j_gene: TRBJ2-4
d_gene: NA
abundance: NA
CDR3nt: TGTGCCAGCAGCTTAGATGCGGGAAACATTCAGTACTTC
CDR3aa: CASSLDAGNIQYF

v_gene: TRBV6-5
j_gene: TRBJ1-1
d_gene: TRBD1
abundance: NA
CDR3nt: TGTGCCAGCAGTCCGGACAGGGGAAGGCGCACTGAAGCTTTCTTT
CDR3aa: CASSPDRGRRTEAFF

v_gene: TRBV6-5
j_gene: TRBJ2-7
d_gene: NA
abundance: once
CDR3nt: TGTGCCAGCAGTTACACACCGTTGGTCTCGACGGGGGAGCAGTACTTC
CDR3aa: CASSYTPLVSTGEQYF

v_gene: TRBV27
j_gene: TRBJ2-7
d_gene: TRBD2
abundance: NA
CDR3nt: TGTGCCAGCAGTTCAGCGGGGGGACCTTTAAACTCCTACGAGCAGTACTTC
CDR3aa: CASSSAGGPLNSYEQYF